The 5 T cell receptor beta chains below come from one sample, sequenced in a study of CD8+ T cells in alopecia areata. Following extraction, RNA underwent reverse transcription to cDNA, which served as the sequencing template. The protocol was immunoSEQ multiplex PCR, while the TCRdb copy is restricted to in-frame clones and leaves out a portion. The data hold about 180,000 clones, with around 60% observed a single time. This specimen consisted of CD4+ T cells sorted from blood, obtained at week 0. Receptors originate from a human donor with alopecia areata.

CDR3 nucleotides: TGTGCCTGGAGCAGACAGGGCTATGGCTACACCTTC. Its protein product is CAWSRQGYGYTF. The chain is built from TRBV30 and TRBJ1-2; 7 bases line up with TRBD1. The CDR3 is 12 residues long. CDR1 and CDR2 from the germline V gene are GTSNPN and SVGIG (reference sequence). V shed 3 bases and J 4 bases; nucleotides not matched to a gene: 2.

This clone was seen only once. The CDR3 DNA reads TGTGCCAGCAGTGAATCTCAGGGGGCCTACGAGCAGTACTTC. Its protein is CASSESQGAYEQYF. This rearrangement joins TRBV25-1 to TRBJ2-7; 7 bases match TRBD1. This CDR3 comprises 14 residues. Per the germline V gene, CDR1 is MGHDK and CDR2 is SYGVNS. V gave up 1 base and J gave up 2 bases; unmatched junction bases: 2.

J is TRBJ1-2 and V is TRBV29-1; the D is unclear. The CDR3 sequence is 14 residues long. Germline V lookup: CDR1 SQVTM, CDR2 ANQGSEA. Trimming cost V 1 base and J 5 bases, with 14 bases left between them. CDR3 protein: CSVEGDRVGYGYTF. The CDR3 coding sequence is TGCAGCGTTGAAGGGGATAGGGTTGGGTATGGCTACACCTTC.

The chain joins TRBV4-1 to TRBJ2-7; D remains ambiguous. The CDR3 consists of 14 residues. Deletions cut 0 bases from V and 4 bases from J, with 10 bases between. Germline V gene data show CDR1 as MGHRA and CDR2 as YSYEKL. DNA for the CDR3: TGCGCCAGCAGCCAAGATAGGGCCAGTTACGAGCAGTACTTC. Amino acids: CASSQDRASYEQYF.

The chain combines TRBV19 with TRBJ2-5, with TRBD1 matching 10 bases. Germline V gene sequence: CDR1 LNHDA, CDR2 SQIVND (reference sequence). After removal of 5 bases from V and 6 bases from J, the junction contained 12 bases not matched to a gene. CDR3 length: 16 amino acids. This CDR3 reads CASSSDYGTGEKTQYF. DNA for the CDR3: TGTGCCAGTAGTTCCGATTACGGGACAGGGGAGAAGACCCAGTACTTC.